The T cell receptor (beta chain) described here comes from a study of cytomegalovirus exposure and HLA in healthy donors. PCR primers comprised 60 Vbeta and 13 Jbeta primers. Produced via immunoSEQ multiplex PCR; TCRdb's table is partial and in-frame only. This sample has some 110,000 clones, with 65% to 75% found just once. This clone was seen a few times. Looked up from germline, CDR1 is SGHRS and CDR2 is YFSETQ. This CDR3 region has 13 residues. Trimming shortened V by 0 bases and J by 3 bases, and 7 bases separated the two germline ends. The genes are TRBV5-1 and TRBJ2-7, with D unresolved. The source material was PBMCs. The sequence came from a man in his thirties or forties in good health and CMV-seropositive. CDR3: CASSLDTIYEQYF. CDR3 in DNA: TGCGCCAGCAGCTTGGACACAATCTACGAGCAGTACTTC.